Following are 8 T cell receptor beta chains from one sample sequenced in a study of CXCR3-negative and CXCR3-positive naive CD8 T cells (dated by TCRdb to about 2019). The instrument was a NextSeq 550. The Human TCR Profiling Kit (MiLaboratory) was used to make UMI-labeled 5' RACE TRB cDNA libraries. The reads were reprocessed in TCRdb, with one entry per CDR3 protein sequence and no accompanying DNA. This specimen's table enumerates 120,000 or so distinct CDR3 sequences. The ten largest clones represent 0.59% of the sample. The study at large found these results: Compared with CXCR3-negative naive cells, CXCR3-positive naive cells had TRB CDR3s with higher hydrophobicity (lower Kidera factor 4), lower energy, and higher strength and volume indices.

The antigens of these receptors remain unknown. The specimen was naive CXCR3+ CD8+ T cells from blood. The cell subset or site label on this specimen signifies: CD45RO-CCR7+CD27+CD95- naive CD8+ T cells expressing CXCR3 (TNR3+). These receptors were collected from a human donor in good health. Some clones in this sample may be carry-over from other donors' samples.

V is TRBV5-6 and J is TRBJ2-3; TCRdb names TRBD2, which stays unverified in the absence of DNA. The CDR3 has 14 amino acids. Germline V gives CDR1 SGHDT, CDR2 YYEEEE. The CDR3 here is CASSHPSASDGEYF.

The chain links TRBV27 to TRBJ2-7; TCRdb proposes TRBD1, but this gene call is untestable without DNA. This CDR3 is 14 amino acids long. From germline, CDR1 is MNHEY and CDR2 SMNVEV (reference sequence). The CDR3 here is CASSLAGGYREQYF.

The J gene is TRBJ2-1, the V gene TRBV7-9; TCRdb gives TRBD2 as the D gene, but with no DNA this cannot be confirmed. CDR1 is SEHNR and CDR2 is FQNEAQ in the germline V gene (reference sequence). The CDR3 has 13 residues. CDR3 protein: CASEARTSSEQFF.

The J gene is TRBJ2-1, the V gene TRBV28; TCRdb gives TRBD2 as the D gene, but with no DNA this cannot be confirmed. Germline V gene lookup returns CDR1 MDHEN and CDR2 SYDVKM. The CDR3 has 20 amino acids. CDR3: CASSKVVWASGRTTYNEQFF.

The genes are TRBV5-1 and TRBJ1-2; TCRdb designates TRBD1, a call that cannot be tested without DNA. Germline CDR1 reads SGHRS; CDR2 reads YFSETQ. The CDR3 covers 15 residues. CDR3 loop: CASSQDEGHNYGYTF.

This chain joins TRBV5-4 and TRBJ1-2. The CDR3 loop spans 14 amino acids. CDR1 SGHNT and CDR2 YYREEE come from the germline V gene (reference sequence). The CDR3 here is CASSYRGSGYGYTF. Combining the CDR3 with reference TRBV5-4 and TRBJ1-2 gives the whole variable domain ETGVTQSPTHLIKTRGQQVTLRCSSQSGHNTVSWYQQALGQGPQFIFQYYREEENGRGNFPPRFSGLQFPNYSSELNVNALELDDSALYLCASSYRGSGYGYTFGSGTRLTVV.

V usage is TRBV28 and J usage is TRBJ2-3; TCRdb proposes TRBD1, but this gene call is untestable without DNA. The V gene's germline CDR1 is MDHEN and CDR2 SYDVKM. The length of the CDR3 is 12 residues. The CDR3 sequence: CASSFRADTQYF.

This chain uses TRBV7-9 with TRBJ2-7; the TCRdb call, TRBD1, lacks DNA for checking. CDR1 is SEHNR, CDR2 FQNEAQ, per germline (reference sequence). CDR3 size: 15 residues. CDR3 region: CASSTRDSFSYEQYF. The full variable domain, rest sourced from reference TRBV7-9 and TRBJ2-7, is DTGVSQNPRHKITKRGQNVTFRCDPISEHNRLYWYRQTLGQGPEFLTYFQNEAQLEKSRLLSDRFSAERPKGSFSTLEIQRTEQGDSAMYLCASSTRDSFSYEQYFGPGTRLTVT.